A selection of T cell receptor beta chains follows, all from one sample in a study of shared clonotypes between healthy human individuals. Method: immunoSEQ multiplex PCR; TCRdb's copy keeps in-frame clones and lacks some. The sample includes about 2.1 million clones, 85% to 95% of them seen just once. The specimen sequenced was naive CD8+ T cells from PBMCs. The origin of the receptors is a man younger than 35 in good health. Some clones in this sample may be carry-over from other donors' samples. CDR3s include the opening cysteine and the closing phenylalanine or tryptophan. The order of the fields is clone size, V gene, J gene, D gene, CDR3 protein, CDR3 DNA. D genes are given only for firm matches. Rows give clone size only sometimes, using once, few, many, or a class for an expanded clone.

clone_size: NA
v_call: TRBV7-3
j_call: TRBJ2-1
d_call: TRBD2
cdr3_aa: CASSLNSGREQFF
cdr3_nt: TGTGCCAGCAGCCTAAATAGCGGGAGAGAGCAGTTCTTC

clone_size: NA
v_call: TRBV19
j_call: TRBJ2-1
d_call: TRBD2
cdr3_aa: CASSYPGLAPMNSYNEQFF
cdr3_nt: TGTGCCAGTAGTTACCCGGGACTAGCTCCTATGAACTCCTACAATGAGCAGTTCTTC

clone_size: once
v_call: TRBV19
j_call: TRBJ1-2
d_call: NA
cdr3_aa: CASSGDDGYGYTF
cdr3_nt: TGTGCCAGTAGTGGGGATGACGGCTATGGCTACACCTTC

clone_size: NA
v_call: TRBV27
j_call: TRBJ2-2
d_call: TRBD2
cdr3_aa: CASSSTAGGPGVGELFF
cdr3_nt: TGTGCCAGCAGTTCCACGGCGGGAGGGCCCGGGGTCGGGGAGCTGTTTTTT

clone_size: NA
v_call: TRBV7-9
j_call: TRBJ1-5
d_call: NA
cdr3_aa: CASSLQGGGKSGNQPQHF
cdr3_nt: TGTGCCAGCAGCTTGCAGGGAGGCGGGAAGTCGGGCAATCAGCCCCAGCATTTT

clone_size: NA
v_call: TRBV7-2
j_call: TRBJ2-5
d_call: NA
cdr3_aa: CASIPGASANGETQYF
cdr3_nt: TGTGCCAGCATTCCAGGGGCTAGCGCCAACGGAGAGACCCAGTACTTC

clone_size: NA
v_call: TRBV27
j_call: TRBJ2-7
d_call: NA
cdr3_aa: CASSLRAASPYEQYF
cdr3_nt: TGTGCCAGCAGTTTACGGGCGGCTAGCCCCTACGAGCAGTACTTC

clone_size: NA
v_call: TRBV9
j_call: TRBJ2-1
d_call: TRBD2
cdr3_aa: CASSAQRLALPYNEQFF
cdr3_nt: TGTGCCAGCAGCGCCCAGAGACTAGCCTTACCCTACAATGAGCAGTTCTTC

clone_size: once
v_call: TRBV19
j_call: TRBJ2-7
d_call: NA
cdr3_aa: CASRNSNSYEQYF
cdr3_nt: TGTGCCAGTAGGAACTCGAACTCCTACGAGCAGTACTTC

clone_size: few
v_call: TRBV7-9
j_call: TRBJ2-1
d_call: TRBD2
cdr3_aa: CASSPGGRVDEQFF
cdr3_nt: TGTGCCAGCAGCCCAGGAGGGAGGGTCGATGAGCAGTTCTTC

clone_size: NA
v_call: TRBV7-9
j_call: TRBJ2-7
d_call: NA
cdr3_aa: CASSLASGSEQYF
cdr3_nt: TGTGCCAGCAGCTTGGCTTCAGGGTCCGAGCAGTACTTC

clone_size: NA
v_call: TRBV10-3
j_call: TRBJ1-1
d_call: TRBD1
cdr3_aa: CAISDGQGGITEAFF
cdr3_nt: TGTGCCATCAGTGATGGACAGGGCGGGATCACTGAAGCTTTCTTT

clone_size: NA
v_call: TRBV6-1
j_call: TRBJ1-1
d_call: NA
cdr3_aa: CASRARGIEAFF
cdr3_nt: TGTGCCAGCAGAGCGAGAGGCATTGAAGCTTTCTTT

clone_size: NA
v_call: TRBV28
j_call: TRBJ1-1
d_call: TRBD1
cdr3_aa: CASSFRGLITEAFF
cdr3_nt: TGTGCCAGCAGTTTCAGGGGGCTTATCACTGAAGCTTTCTTT

clone_size: once
v_call: TRBV30
j_call: TRBJ2-5
d_call: TRBD1
cdr3_aa: CAWSDDYSFRDRGRGVQETQYF
cdr3_nt: TGTGCCTGGAGTGACGACTACTCGTTCCGGGACAGGGGGCGCGGGGTTCAAGAGACCCAGTACTTC

clone_size: NA
v_call: TRBV7-9
j_call: TRBJ1-2
d_call: NA
cdr3_aa: CASSPDGSLFGYTF
cdr3_nt: TGTGCCAGCAGCCCGGACGGCTCGTTGTTTGGCTACACCTTC

clone_size: NA
v_call: TRBV7-9
j_call: TRBJ2-7
d_call: TRBD1
cdr3_aa: CASSPPGTGATYEQYF
cdr3_nt: TGTGCCAGCAGCCCCCCCGGGACAGGGGCCACCTACGAGCAGTACTTC

clone_size: NA
v_call: TRBV7-2
j_call: TRBJ2-7
d_call: TRBD2
cdr3_aa: CASSLVREDYEQYF
cdr3_nt: TGTGCCAGCAGCTTAGTGCGGGAGGACTACGAGCAGTACTTC